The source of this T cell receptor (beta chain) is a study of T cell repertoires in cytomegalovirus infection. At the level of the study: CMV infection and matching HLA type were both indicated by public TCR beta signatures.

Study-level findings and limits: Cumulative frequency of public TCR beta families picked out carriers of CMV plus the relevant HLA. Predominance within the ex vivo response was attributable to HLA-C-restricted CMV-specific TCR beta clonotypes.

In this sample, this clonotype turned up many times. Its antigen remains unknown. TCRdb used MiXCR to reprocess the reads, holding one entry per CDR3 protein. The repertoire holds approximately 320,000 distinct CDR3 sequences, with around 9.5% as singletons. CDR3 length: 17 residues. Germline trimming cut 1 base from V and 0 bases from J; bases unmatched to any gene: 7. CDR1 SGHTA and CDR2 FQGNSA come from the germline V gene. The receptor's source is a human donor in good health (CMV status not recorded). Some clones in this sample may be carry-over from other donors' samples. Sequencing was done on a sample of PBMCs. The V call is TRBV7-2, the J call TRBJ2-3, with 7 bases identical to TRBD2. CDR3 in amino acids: CASSLDSVGGSTDTQYF. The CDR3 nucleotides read TGTGCCAGCAGCTTAGATTCTGTCGGGGGGAGCACAGATACGCAGTATTTT.